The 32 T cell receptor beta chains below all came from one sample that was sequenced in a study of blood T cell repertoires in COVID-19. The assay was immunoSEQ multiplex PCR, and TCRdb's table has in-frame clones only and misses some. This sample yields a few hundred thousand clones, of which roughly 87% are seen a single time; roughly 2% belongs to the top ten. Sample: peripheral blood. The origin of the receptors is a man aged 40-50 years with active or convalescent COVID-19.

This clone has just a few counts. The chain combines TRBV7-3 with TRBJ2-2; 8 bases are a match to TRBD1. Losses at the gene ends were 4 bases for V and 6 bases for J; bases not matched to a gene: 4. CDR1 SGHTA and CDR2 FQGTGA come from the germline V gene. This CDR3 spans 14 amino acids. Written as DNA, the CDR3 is TGTGCCAGCAGCTCACAGGGGGTTGCCGGGGAGCTGTTTTTT. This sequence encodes CASSSQGVAGELFF. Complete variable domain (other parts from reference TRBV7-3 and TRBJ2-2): GAGVSQTPSNKVTEKGKYVELRCDPISGHTALYWYRQSLGQGPEFLIYFQGTGAADDSGLPNDRFFAVRPEGSVSTLKIQRTERGDSAVYLCASSSQGVAGELFFGEGSRLTVL.

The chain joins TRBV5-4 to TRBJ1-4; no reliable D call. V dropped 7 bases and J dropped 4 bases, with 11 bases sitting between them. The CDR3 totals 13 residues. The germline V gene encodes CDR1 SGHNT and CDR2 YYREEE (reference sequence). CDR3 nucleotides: TGTGCCAGCGGAGAGATTCTTAATGAAAAACTGTTTTTT. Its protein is CASGEILNEKLFF.

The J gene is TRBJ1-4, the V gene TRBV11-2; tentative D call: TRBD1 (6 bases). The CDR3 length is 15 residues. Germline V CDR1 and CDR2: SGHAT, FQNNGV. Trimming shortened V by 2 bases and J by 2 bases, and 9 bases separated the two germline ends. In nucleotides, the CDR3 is TGTGCCAGCAGCTTACAGGGGACGACTAATGAAAAACTGTTTTTT. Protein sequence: CASSLQGTTNEKLFF.

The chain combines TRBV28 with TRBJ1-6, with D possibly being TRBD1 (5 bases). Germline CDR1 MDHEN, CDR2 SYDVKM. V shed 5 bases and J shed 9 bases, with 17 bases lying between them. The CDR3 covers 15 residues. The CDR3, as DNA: TGTGCCAGCAGTCTAGGGACGGGAGGGGTTTCACCCCTCCACTTT. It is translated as CASSLGTGGVSPLHF.

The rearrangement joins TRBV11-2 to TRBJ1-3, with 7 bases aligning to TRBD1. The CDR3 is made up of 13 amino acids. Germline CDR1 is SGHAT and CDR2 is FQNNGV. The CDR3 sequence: CASRDSSGNTIYF. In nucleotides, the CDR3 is TGTGCGAGCCGGGACAGCTCTGGAAACACCATATATTTT.

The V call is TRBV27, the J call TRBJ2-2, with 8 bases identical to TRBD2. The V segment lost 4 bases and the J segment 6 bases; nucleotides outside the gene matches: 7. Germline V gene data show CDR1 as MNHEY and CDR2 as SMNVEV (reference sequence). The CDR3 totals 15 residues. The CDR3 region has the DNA TGTGCCAGCAGTTACCCAGCGGGAGCTCCCGGGGAGCTGTTTTTT. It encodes CASSYPAGAPGELFF.

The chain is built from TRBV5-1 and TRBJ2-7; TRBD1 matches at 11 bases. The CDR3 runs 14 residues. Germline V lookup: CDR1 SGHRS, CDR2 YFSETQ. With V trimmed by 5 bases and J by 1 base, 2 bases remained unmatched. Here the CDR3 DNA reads TGCGCCAGCAGGGGACAGGGGGTTTCCTACGAGCAGTACTTC. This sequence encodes CASRGQGVSYEQYF.

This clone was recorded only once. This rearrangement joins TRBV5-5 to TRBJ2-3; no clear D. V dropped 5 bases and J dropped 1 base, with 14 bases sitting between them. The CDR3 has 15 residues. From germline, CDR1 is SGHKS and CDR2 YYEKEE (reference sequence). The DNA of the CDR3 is TGTGCCAGCAGTATTCAATTGCCAGGCACAGATACGCAGTATTTT. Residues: CASSIQLPGTDTQYF.

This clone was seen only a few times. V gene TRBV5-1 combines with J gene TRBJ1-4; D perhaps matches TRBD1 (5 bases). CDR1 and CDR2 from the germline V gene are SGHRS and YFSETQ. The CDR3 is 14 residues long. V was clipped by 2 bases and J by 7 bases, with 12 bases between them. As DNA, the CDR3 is TGCGCCAGCAGCTTTAGTCAGGGTATTGAAAAACTGTTTTTT. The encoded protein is CASSFSQGIEKLFF.

The CDR3 spells CASSPLFGGGASETQYF. The CDR3 DNA is TGTGCCAGCAGCCCCCTTTTTGGCGGGGGGGCCTCAGAGACCCAGTACTTC. The chain recombines TRBV7-2 with TRBJ2-5; 9 nucleotides agree with TRBD2. Germline V CDR1 and CDR2: SGHTA, FQGNSA. With V trimmed by 5 bases and J by 4 bases, 14 bases remained unmatched. The CDR3 consists of 17 residues. Combining the CDR3 with reference TRBV7-2 and TRBJ2-5 gives the whole variable domain GAGVSQSPSNKVTEKGKDVELRCDPISGHTALYWYRQSLGQGLEFLIYFQGNSAPDKSGLPSDRFSAERTGGSVSTLTIQRTQQEDSAVYLCASSPLFGGGASETQYFGPGTRLLVL.

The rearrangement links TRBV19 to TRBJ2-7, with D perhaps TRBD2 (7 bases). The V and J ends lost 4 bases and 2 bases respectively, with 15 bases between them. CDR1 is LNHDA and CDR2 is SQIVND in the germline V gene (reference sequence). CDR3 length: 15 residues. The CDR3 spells CASSKLATGAYEQYF. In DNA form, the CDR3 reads TGTGCCAGTAGTAAACTAGCGACAGGAGCCTACGAGCAGTACTTC.

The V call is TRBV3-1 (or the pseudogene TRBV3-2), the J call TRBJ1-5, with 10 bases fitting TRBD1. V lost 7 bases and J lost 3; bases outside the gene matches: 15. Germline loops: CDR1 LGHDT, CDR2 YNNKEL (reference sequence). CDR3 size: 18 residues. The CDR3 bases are TGTGCCAGCACCTCTTTTGGCGGGACAGGGGACTCCAATCAGCCCCAGCATTTT. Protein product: CASTSFGGTGDSNQPQHF.

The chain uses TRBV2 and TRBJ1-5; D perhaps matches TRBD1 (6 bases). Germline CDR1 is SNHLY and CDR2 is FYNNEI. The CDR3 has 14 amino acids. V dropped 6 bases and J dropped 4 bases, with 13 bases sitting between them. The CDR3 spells CASRAGDPNQPQHF. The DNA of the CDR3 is TGTGCCAGCAGGGCAGGGGACCCTAATCAGCCCCAGCATTTT.

CDR3 in DNA: TGTGCCAGCAGCGTAGGATCGGGACAGAGACAAGAGACCCAGTACTTC. Encoded protein: CASSVGSGQRQETQYF. V and J are TRBV9 and TRBJ2-5, with TRBD1 matching 7 bases. Germline CDR1 is SGDLS and CDR2 is YYNGEE. The V segment lost 0 bases and the J segment 2 bases; nucleotides outside the gene matches: 7. The CDR3 runs 16 residues.

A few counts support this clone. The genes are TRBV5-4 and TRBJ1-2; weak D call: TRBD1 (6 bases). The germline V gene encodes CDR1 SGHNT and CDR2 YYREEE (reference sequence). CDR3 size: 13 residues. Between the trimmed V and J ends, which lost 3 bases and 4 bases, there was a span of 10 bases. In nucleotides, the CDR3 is TGTGCCAGCAGCTGGGACACGACCTATGGCTACACCTTC. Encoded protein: CASSWDTTYGYTF.

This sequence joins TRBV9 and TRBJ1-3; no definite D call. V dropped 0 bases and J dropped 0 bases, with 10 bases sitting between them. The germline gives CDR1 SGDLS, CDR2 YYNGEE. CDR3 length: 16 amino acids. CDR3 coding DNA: TGTGCCAGCAGCGTAGTGGCGGTAAACTCTGGAAACACCATATATTTT. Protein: CASSVVAVNSGNTIYF.

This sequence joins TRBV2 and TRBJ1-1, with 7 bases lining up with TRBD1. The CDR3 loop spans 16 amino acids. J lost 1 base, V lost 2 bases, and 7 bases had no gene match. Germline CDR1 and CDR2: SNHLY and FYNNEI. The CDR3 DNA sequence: TGTGCCAGCAGTGAAATGTCAGGGGGGCAGAACACTGAAGCTTTCTTT. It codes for CASSEMSGGQNTEAFF.

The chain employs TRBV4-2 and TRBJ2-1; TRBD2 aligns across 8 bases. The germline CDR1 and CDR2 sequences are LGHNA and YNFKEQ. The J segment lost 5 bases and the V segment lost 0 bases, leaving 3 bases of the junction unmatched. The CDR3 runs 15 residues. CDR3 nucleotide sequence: TGTGCCAGCAGCCAAGAGAGCGGGAGACACAATGAGCAGTTCTTC. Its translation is CASSQESGRHNEQFF.

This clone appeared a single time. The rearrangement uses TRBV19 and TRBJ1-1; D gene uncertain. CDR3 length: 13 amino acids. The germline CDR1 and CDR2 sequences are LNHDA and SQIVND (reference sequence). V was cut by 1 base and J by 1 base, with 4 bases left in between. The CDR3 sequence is CASSIVQNTEAFF. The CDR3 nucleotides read TGTGCCAGTAGTATAGTCCAGAACACTGAAGCTTTCTTT.

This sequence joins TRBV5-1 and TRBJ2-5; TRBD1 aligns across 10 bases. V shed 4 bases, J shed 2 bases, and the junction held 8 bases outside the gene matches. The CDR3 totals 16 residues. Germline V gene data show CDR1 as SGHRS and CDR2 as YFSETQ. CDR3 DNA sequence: TGCGCCAGCAGCACGACAGGGGGCACGGGACAAGAGACCCAGTACTTC. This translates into CASSTTGGTGQETQYF.

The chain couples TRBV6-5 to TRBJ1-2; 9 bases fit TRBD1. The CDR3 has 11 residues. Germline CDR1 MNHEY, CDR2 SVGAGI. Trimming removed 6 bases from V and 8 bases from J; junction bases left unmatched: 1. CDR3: CASRQGAGYTF. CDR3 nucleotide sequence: TGTGCCAGCAGACAGGGGGCAGGCTACACCTTC.

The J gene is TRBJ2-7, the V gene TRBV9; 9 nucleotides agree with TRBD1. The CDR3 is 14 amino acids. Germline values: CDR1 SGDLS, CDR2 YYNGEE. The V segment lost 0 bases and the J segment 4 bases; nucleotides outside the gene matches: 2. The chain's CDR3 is CASSVGTGDYEQYF. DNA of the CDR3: TGTGCCAGCAGCGTAGGGACAGGGGATTACGAGCAGTACTTC.

The DNA of the CDR3 is TGTGCCAGCAGGTCACAGGGCCACGAGCAGTACTTC. This gives the protein CASRSQGHEQYF. This chain connects TRBV28 to TRBJ2-7; tentatively, D is TRBD1 (6 bases). Germline lookup yields CDR1 MDHEN and CDR2 SYDVKM. Trimming stripped 6 bases from V and 5 bases from J, with 11 bases between. The CDR3 totals 12 residues.

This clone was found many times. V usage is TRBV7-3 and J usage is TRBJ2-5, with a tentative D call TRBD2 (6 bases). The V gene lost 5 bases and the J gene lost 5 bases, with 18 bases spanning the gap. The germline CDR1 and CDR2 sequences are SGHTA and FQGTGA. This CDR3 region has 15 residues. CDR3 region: CASSPSGTWGETQYF. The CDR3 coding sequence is TGTGCCAGCAGCCCTTCCGGGACTTGGGGCGAGACCCAGTACTTC.

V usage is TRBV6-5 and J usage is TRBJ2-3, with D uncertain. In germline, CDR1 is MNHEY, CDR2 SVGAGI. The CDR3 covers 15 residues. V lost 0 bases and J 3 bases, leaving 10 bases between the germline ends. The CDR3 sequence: CASSYSPGGTDTQYF. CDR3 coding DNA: TGTGCCAGCAGTTACTCGCCCGGCGGAACAGATACGCAGTATTTT.

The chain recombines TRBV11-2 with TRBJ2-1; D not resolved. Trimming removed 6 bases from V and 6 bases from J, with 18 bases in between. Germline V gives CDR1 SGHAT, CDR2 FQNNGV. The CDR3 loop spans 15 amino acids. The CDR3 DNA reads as TGTGCCAGCAGTTTACCCGGGTCCCTATCCAATGAGCAGTTCTTC. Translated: CASSLPGSLSNEQFF.

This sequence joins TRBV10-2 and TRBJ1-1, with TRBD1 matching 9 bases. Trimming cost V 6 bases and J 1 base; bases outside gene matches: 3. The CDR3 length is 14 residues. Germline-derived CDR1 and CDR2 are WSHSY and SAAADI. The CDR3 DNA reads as TGCGCCAGCAGACAGGGGGCTTGGAACACTGAAGCTTTCTTT. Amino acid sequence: CASRQGAWNTEAFF.

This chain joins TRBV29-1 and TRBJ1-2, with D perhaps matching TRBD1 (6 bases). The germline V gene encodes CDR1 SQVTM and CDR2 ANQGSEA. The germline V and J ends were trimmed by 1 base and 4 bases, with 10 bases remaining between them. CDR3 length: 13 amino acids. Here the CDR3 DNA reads TGCAGCGTTGAAGGGGGGCAGACCTATGGCTACACCTTC. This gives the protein CSVEGGQTYGYTF.

The CDR3 DNA sequence: TGTGCCAGCAGTGGGGCCGCGGGGGACCGGGAGACCCAGTACTTC. Translation: CASSGAAGDRETQYF. The chain couples TRBV2 to TRBJ2-5; 7 bases map to TRBD2. The junction had 10 bases not matched to a gene; V was cut back by 4 bases and J by 5 bases. The CDR3 is 15 amino acids. CDR1 is SNHLY, CDR2 FYNNEI, per germline.

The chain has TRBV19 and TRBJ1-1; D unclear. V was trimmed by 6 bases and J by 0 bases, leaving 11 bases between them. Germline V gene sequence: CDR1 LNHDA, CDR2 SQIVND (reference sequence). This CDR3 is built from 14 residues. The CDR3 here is CASRENYMNTEAFF. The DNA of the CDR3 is TGTGCCAGTAGAGAGAACTATATGAACACTGAAGCTTTCTTT.

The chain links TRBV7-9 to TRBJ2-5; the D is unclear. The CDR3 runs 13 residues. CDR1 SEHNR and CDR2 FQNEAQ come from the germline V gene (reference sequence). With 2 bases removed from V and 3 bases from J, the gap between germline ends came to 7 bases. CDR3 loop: CASSLIREETQYF. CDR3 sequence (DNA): TGTGCCAGCAGCTTAATCCGAGAAGAGACCCAGTACTTC.

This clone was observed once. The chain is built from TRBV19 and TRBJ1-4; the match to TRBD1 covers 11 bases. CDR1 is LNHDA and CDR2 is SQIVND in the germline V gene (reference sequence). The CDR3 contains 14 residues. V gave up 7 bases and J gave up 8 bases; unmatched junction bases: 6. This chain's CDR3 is CASNSRDRGEKLFF. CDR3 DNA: TGTGCCAGTAACTCCCGGGACAGGGGGGAAAAACTGTTTTTT.